The next 16 T cell receptor beta chains were all read from a single sample in a study of radiotherapy plus CTLA-4 blockade in lung cancer. Clones were sequenced by immunoSEQ multiplex PCR, and TCRdb holds only the in-frame ones, with some missing. Found here are 89,000 or so clones, 82% of them singletons; the top ten hold around 3.5%. The material was peripheral blood, obtained from a patient treated with radiotherapy plus ipilimumab. All receptors come from a human donor with non-small cell lung cancer who had a partial response to radiotherapy plus ipilimumab.

The chain is built from TRBV5-8 and TRBJ2-1; 12 nucleotides agree with TRBD2. The V and J ends lost 1 base and 2 bases, in that order; junction bases with no gene match: 10. CDR3 length: 19 residues. Germline CDR1 and CDR2: SGHTS and YDEGEE. The CDR3 DNA follows: TGTGCCAGCAGCTTGCGTATCACTAGCGGGAGGAATCCCTACAATGAGCAGTTCTTC. Its protein is CASSLRITSGRNPYNEQFF.

This chain joins TRBV27 and TRBJ2-1; D perhaps matches TRBD2 (6 bases). CDR3 size: 15 residues. The germline gives CDR1 MNHEY, CDR2 SMNVEV (reference sequence). V gave up 8 bases and J gave up 0 bases, with 14 bases separating them. The CDR3 sequence: CASALMGGSYNEQFF. The DNA for the CDR3 is TGTGCCAGCGCCCTAATGGGGGGCTCCTACAATGAGCAGTTCTTC.

The chain couples TRBV28 to TRBJ2-1; 14 bases align to TRBD2. Trimming cost V 5 bases and J 4 bases; bases outside gene matches: 4. The CDR3 runs 16 residues. Germline lookup yields CDR1 MDHEN and CDR2 SYDVKM. The CDR3 DNA reads as TGTGCCAGCAGTCCGGGACTAGCGGGGGATTACAATGAGCAGTTCTTC. It is translated as CASSPGLAGDYNEQFF.

The rearrangement joins TRBV7-2 to TRBJ1-1; TRBD1 aligns across 9 bases. V lost 5 bases and J lost 6; bases outside the gene matches: 10. CDR1 is SGHTA, CDR2 FQGNSA, per germline. The CDR3 sequence is 15 residues long. The CDR3 nucleotides read TGTGCCAGCAGCGAATCCGGGACAGGGCTCCCTGAAGCTTTCTTT. Translation: CASSESGTGLPEAFF.

The chain is built from TRBV9 and TRBJ2-3; 8 bases are shared with TRBD2. The CDR3 totals 17 residues. Germline CDR1 is SGDLS and CDR2 is YYNGEE. The junction had 8 bases not matched to a gene; V was cut back by 0 bases and J by 2 bases. The chain's CDR3 is CASSVDPLAGLTDTQYF. The CDR3, as DNA: TGTGCCAGCAGCGTAGATCCTCTAGCGGGTCTCACAGATACGCAGTATTTT.

This clone has only one observation. V is TRBV7-2 and J is TRBJ1-1; D is ambiguous. Trimming stripped 4 bases from V and 4 bases from J, with 19 bases between. The germline V gene has CDR1 SGHTA and CDR2 FQGNSA. This CDR3 has 16 amino acids. CDR3 protein: CASSSPSLGGGTEAFF. CDR3 DNA sequence: TGTGCCAGCAGCTCCCCCTCTCTAGGAGGTGGCACTGAAGCTTTCTTT.

At least ten counts were recorded for this clone. The rearrangement joins TRBV5-8 to TRBJ1-1, with D possibly matching TRBD1 (6 bases). This CDR3 contains 14 residues. V lost 6 bases and J 1 base, leaving 13 bases between the germline ends. Germline CDR1 reads SGHTS; CDR2 reads YDEGEE. The CDR3 sequence: CASNPGQPNTEAFF. For the CDR3, the DNA is TGTGCCAGCAATCCCGGACAGCCGAACACTGAAGCTTTCTTT.

This rearrangement joins TRBV6-5 to TRBJ1-4; D is uncertain. This CDR3 is built from 14 residues. In germline, CDR1 is MNHEY, CDR2 SVGAGI. Trimming shortened V by 5 bases and J by 8 bases, and 15 bases separated the two germline ends. Here the CDR3 DNA reads TGTGCCAGCAGTAGCCGAGAGGTCAAGGAAAAACTGTTTTTT. It codes for CASSSREVKEKLFF.

This clone appeared a few times. The chain combines TRBV2 with TRBJ2-7; a weak D match, TRBD1 (6 bases). The CDR3 is 14 amino acids. Looked up from germline, CDR1 is SNHLY and CDR2 is FYNNEI. The V end was cut by 4 bases, the J end by 2 bases, with 12 bases between. The CDR3, as DNA: TGTGCCAGCAGTGTATTCGGGACAACCTACGAGCAGTACTTC. This codes for CASSVFGTTYEQYF.

The J gene is TRBJ2-7, the V gene TRBV2, with D maybe TRBD2 (7 bases). Trimming took 8 bases from V and 0 from J, leaving 17 bases between them. Per germline, CDR1 SNHLY and CDR2 FYNNEI. This CDR3 is built from 15 residues. The CDR3 nucleotides read TGTGCCAGCGTCCTCGGGGGGCTACCCTCCTACGAGCAGTACTTC. Encoded protein: CASVLGGLPSYEQYF. Full variable domain (missing parts from reference TRBV2 and TRBJ2-7): EPEVTQTPSHQVTQMGQEVILRCVPISNHLYFYWYRQILGQKVEFLVSFYNNEISEKSEIFDDQFSVERPDGSNFTLKIRSTKLEDSAMYFCASVLGGLPSYEQYFGPGTRLTVT.

This clone was recorded only once. This chain links TRBV5-1 with TRBJ2-5; 7 bases map to TRBD2. Gene TRBJ2-7 matches the end of the DNA better, so the J call may be wrong. Germline lookup yields CDR1 SGHRS and CDR2 YFSETQ. This CDR3 region has 14 residues. CDR3 sequence reads: CASSLSAGTHEQYF. Here the CDR3 DNA reads TGCGCCAGCAGCTTATCAGCGGGAACCCACGAGCAGTACTTC.

The chain links TRBV6-6 to TRBJ2-2; 7 bases align to TRBD2. This CDR3 contains 16 residues. Trimming cost V 0 bases and J 3 bases; bases outside gene matches: 4. Germline V gene sequence: CDR1 MNHNY, CDR2 SVGAGI (reference sequence). CDR3 sequence (DNA): TGTGCCAGCAGTTACTCAAGCGGGGATTACACCGGGGAGCTGTTTTTT. Translation: CASSYSSGDYTGELFF.

The J gene is TRBJ2-7, the V gene TRBV19; 10 nucleotides agree with TRBD1. The CDR3 has 13 amino acids. From germline, CDR1 is LNHDA and CDR2 SQIVND (reference sequence). J gave up 5 bases and V 7 bases, and 5 bases lay outside the gene matches. In DNA form, the CDR3 reads TGTGCCAGTAAGACAGGGGGCCTCGACGAGCAGTACTTC. This gives the protein CASKTGGLDEQYF.

The chain carries TRBV9 and TRBJ2-7; 10 bases align to TRBD1. The CDR3 has 14 residues. The junction had 5 bases not matched to a gene; V was cut back by 2 bases and J by 6 bases. CDR1 and CDR2 (germline): SGDLS, YYNGEE. In nucleotides, the CDR3 is TGTGCCAGCAGCGTCCGGGACAGGGGAAGCGAGCAGTACTTC. This encodes CASSVRDRGSEQYF.

This sequence joins TRBV28 and TRBJ2-7; 9 bases are shared with TRBD2. CDR1 is MDHEN, CDR2 SYDVKM, per germline. V lost 3 bases, J lost 2 bases, and 2 bases stayed unmatched. CDR3 length: 14 amino acids. CDR3: CASSFSGSTYEQYF. The CDR3, as DNA: TGTGCCAGCAGTTTTAGCGGGAGCACCTACGAGCAGTACTTC.

This chain links TRBV5-1 with TRBJ2-7, with TRBD2 matching 10 bases. V was pared by 0 bases and J by 6 bases, with 6 bases of the junction left unmatched. This CDR3 contains 15 residues. In germline, CDR1 is SGHRS, CDR2 YFSETQ. The CDR3 protein is CASSLDGTSVREQYF. CDR3 coding DNA: TGCGCCAGCAGCTTGGATGGGACTAGCGTCCGCGAGCAGTACTTC.